Shown below are 20 T cell receptor beta chains from a single sample sequenced in a study of blood T cell repertoires in COVID-19. This table comes from immunoSEQ multiplex PCR, and its TCRdb copy is limited to in-frame clones, with some not included. The table includes over 250,000 clones, over 75% detected once. The sequencing input was peripheral blood. These TCRs come from a man aged 50-59 years with active or convalescent COVID-19.

The chain has TRBV27 and TRBJ1-2; D gene unclear. Germline V gene sequence: CDR1 MNHEY, CDR2 SMNVEV (reference sequence). The CDR3 covers 15 residues. The V gene lost 6 bases and the J gene lost 4 bases, with 18 bases spanning the gap. This CDR3 is CASSPRERLGYGYTF. Here the CDR3 DNA reads TGTGCCAGCAGCCCCCGTGAGAGGTTGGGCTATGGCTACACCTTC.

V gene TRBV5-1 combines with J gene TRBJ2-3; 7 nucleotides match TRBD2. J gave up 4 bases and V 0 bases, and 11 bases lay outside the gene matches. Per the germline V gene, CDR1 is SGHRS and CDR2 is YFSETQ. This CDR3 spans 17 amino acids. In nucleotides, the CDR3 is TGCGCCAGCAGCTTGGGGGGTGTTGGCGGGAGCTCAGATACGCAGTATTTT. It specifies CASSLGGVGGSSDTQYF.

J is TRBJ1-6 and V is TRBV19; 8 bases agree with TRBD1. Germline V gene lookup returns CDR1 LNHDA and CDR2 SQIVND (reference sequence). The length of the CDR3 is 13 residues. After removal of 10 bases from V and 8 bases from J, the junction contained 7 bases not matched to a gene. DNA for the CDR3: TGTGCCAAAACGACGGGACAGGATTCACCCCTCCACTTT. This sequence encodes CAKTTGQDSPLHF.

The V call is TRBV5-1, the J call TRBJ2-5; maybe TRBD1 (6 bases). The CDR3 runs to 14 residues. In germline, CDR1 is SGHRS, CDR2 YFSETQ. The V end lost 0 bases, the J end lost 2 bases, and 8 bases lay between the germline ends. CDR3 loop: CASSLGRGQETQYF. In nucleotides, the CDR3 is TGCGCCAGCAGCTTGGGCAGGGGACAAGAGACCCAGTACTTC.

J is TRBJ2-5 and V is TRBV7-9; no definite D call. The V end was cut by 1 base, the J end by 4 bases, with 4 bases between. This CDR3 comprises 12 residues. Per the germline V gene, CDR1 is SEHNR and CDR2 is FQNEAQ (reference sequence). In nucleotides, the CDR3 is TGTGCCAGCAGCTTAGGGAGAGAGACCCAGTACTTC. Translation: CASSLGRETQYF.

The chain is built from TRBV18 and TRBJ2-7, with 10 bases lining up with TRBD2. CDR1 and CDR2 from the germline V gene are KGHSH and LQKENI. V lost 2 bases, J lost 3 bases, and 7 bases stayed unmatched. This CDR3 has 16 amino acids. CDR3 in DNA: TGTGCCAGCTCACCAACTAGCGGGATGTCAGTCTACGAGCAGTACTTC. It is translated as CASSPTSGMSVYEQYF.

The chain is built from TRBV5-1 and TRBJ2-1, with 8 bases that match TRBD1. CDR3 length: 13 amino acids. CDR1 and CDR2 (germline): SGHRS, YFSETQ. The junction had 1 base not matched to a gene; V was cut back by 0 bases and J by 8 bases. CDR3 loop: CASSLAGGYEQFF. CDR3 coding DNA: TGCGCCAGCAGCTTGGCAGGGGGCTATGAGCAGTTCTTC.

The chain has TRBV28 and TRBJ2-7; D is unresolved. The CDR3 is made up of 11 amino acids. Germline V gene lookup returns CDR1 MDHEN and CDR2 SYDVKM. With 7 bases removed from V and 5 bases from J, the gap between germline ends came to 9 bases. CDR3 sequence reads: CASNSPHEQYF. CDR3 nucleotide sequence: TGTGCCAGCAACAGCCCTCACGAGCAGTACTTC.

The chain carries TRBV5-1 and TRBJ2-5; 13 nucleotides align to TRBD2. Germline assignment: CDR1 SGHRS and CDR2 YFSETQ. CDR3 size: 17 residues. The J segment lost 8 bases and the V segment lost 6 bases, leaving 16 bases of the junction unmatched. CDR3 loop: CASTRVVLLAGGPTQYF. The CDR3 DNA reads as TGCGCCAGCACCAGGGTGGTACTACTAGCGGGAGGGCCCACCCAGTACTTC.

This clone was detected once. The chain uses TRBV7-8 and TRBJ2-2; D might be TRBD1 (6 bases). The CDR3 sequence is 16 residues long. Trimming shortened V by 6 bases and J by 5 bases, and 19 bases separated the two germline ends. CDR1 and CDR2 from the germline V gene are SGHVS and FQNEAQ. The CDR3 DNA is TGTGCCAGCAGGGAGGTGGCAGGGGTTGAAACCGGGGAGCTGTTTTTT. Its translation is CASREVAGVETGELFF.

In its sample, this clone was seen a few times. The rearrangement uses TRBV5-6 and TRBJ2-1; no clear D gene. CDR1 SGHDT and CDR2 YYEEEE come from the germline V gene. Trimming removed 1 base at V and 7 bases at J, with 18 bases between. This CDR3 is built from 16 residues. CDR3 in amino acids: CASSLRMVVPGNEQFF. The DNA of the CDR3 is TGTGCCAGCAGCTTGAGGATGGTAGTTCCAGGAAATGAGCAGTTCTTC.

The rearrangement joins TRBV14 to TRBJ1-1; 8 nucleotides align to TRBD1. CDR1 and CDR2 (germline): SGHDN, FVKESK. This CDR3 is built from 15 residues. Losses at the gene ends were 2 bases for V and 6 bases for J; bases not matched to a gene: 8. CDR3 region: CASSQFGQGWPEAFF. CDR3 nucleotides: TGTGCCAGCAGCCAATTTGGACAGGGATGGCCTGAAGCTTTCTTT. The whole variable domain, filled in from reference TRBV14 and TRBJ1-1, reads EAGVTQFPSHSVIEKGQTVTLRCDPISGHDNLYWYRRVMGKEIKFLLHFVKESKQDESGMPNNRFLAERTGGTYSTLKVQPAELEDSGVYFCASSQFGQGWPEAFFGQGTRLTVV.

The chain couples TRBV19 to TRBJ2-1; 12 positions match TRBD2. V dropped 6 bases and J dropped 8; count of bases not matched to a gene: 8. Germline V CDR1 and CDR2: LNHDA, SQIVND (reference sequence). The CDR3 is 15 residues long. CDR3 sequence (DNA): TGTGCCAGTAGGCCTGCGACTAGCGGGAGCTATGAGCAGTTCTTC. Translated, it gives CASRPATSGSYEQFF.

The V call is TRBV18, the J call TRBJ1-1; D is perhaps TRBD1 (6 bases). Per the germline V gene, CDR1 is KGHSH and CDR2 is LQKENI. CDR3 length: 14 residues. V was pared by 2 bases and J by 4 bases, with 11 bases between. This chain's CDR3 is CASSPTGSGTEAFF. The CDR3 DNA reads as TGTGCCAGCTCACCAACAGGGAGCGGCACTGAAGCTTTCTTT.

This clone was observed a single time. V usage is TRBV5-1 and J usage is TRBJ2-7, with a possible D match to TRBD2 (5 bases). The CDR3 spans 16 residues. Germline assignment: CDR1 SGHRS and CDR2 YFSETQ. Trimming stripped 3 bases from V and 2 bases from J, with 18 bases between. This CDR3 reads CASSSSPRTGTYEQYF. DNA of the CDR3: TGCGCCAGCAGCTCCAGCCCCCGGACTGGGACCTACGAGCAGTACTTC. The variable domain in full, completed from reference TRBV5-1 and TRBJ2-7, reads KAGVTQTPRYLIKTRGQQVTLSCSPISGHRSVSWYQQTPGQGLQFLFEYFSETQRNKGNFPGRFSGRQFSNSRSEMNVSTLELGDSALYLCASSSSPRTGTYEQYFGPGTRLTVT.

The chain joins TRBV5-6 to TRBJ2-3; 7 bases are shared with TRBD2. Germline V CDR1 and CDR2: SGHDT, YYEEEE. Trimming cost V 4 bases and J 7 bases; bases outside gene matches: 9. The CDR3 runs to 14 residues. The CDR3 sequence: CASSDRTRSNTQYF. In nucleotides, the CDR3 is TGTGCCAGCAGCGATAGGACTAGATCAAATACGCAGTATTTT.

This chain connects TRBV18 to TRBJ2-2, with D possibly matching TRBD2 (6 bases). The V end lost 2 bases, the J end lost 4 bases, and 17 bases lay between the germline ends. The CDR3 loop spans 17 amino acids. The germline V gene encodes CDR1 KGHSH and CDR2 LQKENI. The CDR3 spells CASSPRRAVGGTGELFF. DNA for the CDR3: TGTGCCAGCTCACCAAGGCGGGCGGTCGGGGGCACCGGGGAGCTGTTTTTT.

The chain uses TRBV7-9 and TRBJ1-5, with TRBD1 identical over 8 bases. Per the germline V gene, CDR1 is SEHNR and CDR2 is FQNEAQ (reference sequence). The CDR3 spans 15 residues. After removal of 5 bases from V and 3 bases from J, the junction contained 6 bases not matched to a gene. The CDR3 DNA follows: TGTGCCAGCAGCCCCACGACAGGGGACAATCAGCCCCAGCATTTT. It specifies CASSPTTGDNQPQHF.

This chain joins TRBV4-1 and TRBJ2-3, with TRBD1 matching 10 bases. The V segment lost 2 bases and the J segment 4 bases; nucleotides outside the gene matches: 6. Germline CDR1 and CDR2: MGHRA and YSYEKL. There are 16 residues in the CDR3. This CDR3 reads CASSQTGTGAPDTQYF. CDR3 nucleotide sequence: TGCGCCAGCAGCCAAACCGGGACAGGGGCCCCAGATACGCAGTATTTT.

The J gene is TRBJ1-1, the V gene TRBV4-1, with 8 bases identical to TRBD1. This CDR3 comprises 17 residues. V dropped 0 bases and J dropped 5; count of bases not matched to a gene: 11. Germline CDR1 MGHRA, CDR2 YSYEKL. The CDR3 DNA sequence: TGCGCCAGCAGCCAAGAAAGCAGGGGGCGCTGGGGAACTGAAGCTTTCTTT. Translation: CASSQESRGRWGTEAFF.